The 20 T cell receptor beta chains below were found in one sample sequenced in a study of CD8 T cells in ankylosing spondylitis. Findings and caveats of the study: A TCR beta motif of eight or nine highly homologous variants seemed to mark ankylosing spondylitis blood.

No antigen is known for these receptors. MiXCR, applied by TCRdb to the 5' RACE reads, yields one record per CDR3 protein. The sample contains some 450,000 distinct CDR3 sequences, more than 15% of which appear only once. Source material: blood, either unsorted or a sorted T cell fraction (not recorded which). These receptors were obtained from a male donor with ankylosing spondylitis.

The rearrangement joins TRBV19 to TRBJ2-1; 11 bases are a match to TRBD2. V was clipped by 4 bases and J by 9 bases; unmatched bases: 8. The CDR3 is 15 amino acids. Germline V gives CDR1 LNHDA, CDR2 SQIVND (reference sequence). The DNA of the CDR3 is TGTGCCAGTAGTACCGCCGGGACTAGCGGCGTTGAGCAGTTCTTC. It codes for CASSTAGTSGVEQFF. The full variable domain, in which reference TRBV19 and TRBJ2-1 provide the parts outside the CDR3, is DGGITQSPKYLFRKEGQNVTLSCEQNLNHDAMYWYRQDPGQGLRLIYYSQIVNDFQKGDIAEGYSVSREKKESFPLTVTSAQKNPTAFYLCASSTAGTSGVEQFFGPGTRLTVL.

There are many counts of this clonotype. Here the CDR3 reads CAISGTGQTEAFF. CDR3 nucleotides: TGTGCCATCAGTGGAACAGGGCAAACTGAAGCTTTCTTT. V usage is TRBV10-3 and J usage is TRBJ1-1, with a weak D call TRBD1 (6 bases). V gave up 4 bases and J gave up 5 bases, with 11 bases separating them. CDR1 is ENHRY and CDR2 is SYGVKD in the germline V gene. This CDR3 has 13 amino acids.

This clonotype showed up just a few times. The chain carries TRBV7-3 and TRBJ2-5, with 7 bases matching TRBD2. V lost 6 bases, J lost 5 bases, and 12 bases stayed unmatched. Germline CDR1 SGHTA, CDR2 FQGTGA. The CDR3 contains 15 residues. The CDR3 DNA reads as TGTGCCAGCAGTCGGAGCGGGGTGGTTCACGAGACCCAGTACTTC. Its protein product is CASSRSGVVHETQYF. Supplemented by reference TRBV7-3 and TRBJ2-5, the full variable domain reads GAGVSQTPSNKVTEKGKYVELRCDPISGHTALYWYRQSLGQGPEFLIYFQGTGAADDSGLPNDRFFAVRPEGSVSTLKIQRTERGDSAVYLCASSRSGVVHETQYFGPGTRLLVL.

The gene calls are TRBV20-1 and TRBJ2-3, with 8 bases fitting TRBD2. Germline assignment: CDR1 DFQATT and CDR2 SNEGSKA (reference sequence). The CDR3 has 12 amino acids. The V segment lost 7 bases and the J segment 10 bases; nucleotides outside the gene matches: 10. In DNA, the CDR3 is TGCAGTGTTACACTGACTAGCGCGGCGCAGTATTTT. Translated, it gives CSVTLTSAAQYF.

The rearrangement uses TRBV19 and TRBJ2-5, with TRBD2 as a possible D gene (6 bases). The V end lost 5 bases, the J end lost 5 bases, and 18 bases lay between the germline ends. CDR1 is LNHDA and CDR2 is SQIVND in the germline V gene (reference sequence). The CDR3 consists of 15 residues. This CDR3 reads CASSPRGRREETQYF. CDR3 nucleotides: TGTGCCAGTAGTCCGAGGGGAAGACGGGAGGAGACCCAGTACTTC.

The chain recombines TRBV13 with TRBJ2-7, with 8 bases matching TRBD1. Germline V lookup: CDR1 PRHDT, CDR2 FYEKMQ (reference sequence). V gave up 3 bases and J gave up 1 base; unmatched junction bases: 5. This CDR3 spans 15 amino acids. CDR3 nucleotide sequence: TGTGCCAGCAGCTTTCAGGGGGCGTTTTCCTACGAGCAGTACTTC. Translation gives CASSFQGAFSYEQYF.

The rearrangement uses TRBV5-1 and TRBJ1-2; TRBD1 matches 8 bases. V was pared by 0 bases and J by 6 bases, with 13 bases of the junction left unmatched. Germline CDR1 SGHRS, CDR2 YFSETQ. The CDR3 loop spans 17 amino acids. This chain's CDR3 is CASSLGHSRDRSNGYTF. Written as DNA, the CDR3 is TGCGCCAGCAGCTTGGGGCATTCTCGGGACAGGTCGAATGGCTACACCTTC.

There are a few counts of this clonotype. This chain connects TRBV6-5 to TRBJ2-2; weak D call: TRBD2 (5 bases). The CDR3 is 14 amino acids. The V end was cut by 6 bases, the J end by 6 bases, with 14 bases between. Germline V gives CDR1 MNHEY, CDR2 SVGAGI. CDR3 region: CASSYGGRAGELFF. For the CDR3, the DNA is TGTGCCAGCAGCTACGGAGGCCGGGCCGGGGAGCTGTTTTTT.

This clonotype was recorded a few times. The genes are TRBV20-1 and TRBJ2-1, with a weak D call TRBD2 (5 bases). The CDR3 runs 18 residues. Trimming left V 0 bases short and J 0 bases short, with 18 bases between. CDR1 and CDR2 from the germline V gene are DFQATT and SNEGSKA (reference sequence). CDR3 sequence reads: CSARDPTRGASSYNEQFF. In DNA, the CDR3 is TGCAGTGCTAGAGACCCGACTCGGGGAGCGAGCTCCTACAATGAGCAGTTCTTC.

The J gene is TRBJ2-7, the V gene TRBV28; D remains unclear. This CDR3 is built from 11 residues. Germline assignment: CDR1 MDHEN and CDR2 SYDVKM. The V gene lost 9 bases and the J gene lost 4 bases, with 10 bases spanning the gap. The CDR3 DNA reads TGTGCCAGTGGGAAACGTTACGAGCAGTACTTC. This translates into CASGKRYEQYF.

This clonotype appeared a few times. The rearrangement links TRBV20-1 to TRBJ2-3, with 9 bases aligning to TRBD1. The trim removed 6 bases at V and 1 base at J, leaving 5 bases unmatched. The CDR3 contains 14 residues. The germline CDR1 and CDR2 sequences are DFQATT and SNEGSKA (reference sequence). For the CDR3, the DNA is TGCAGTGCCACACAGGGGGCTGGCACAGATACGCAGTATTTT. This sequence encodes CSATQGAGTDTQYF.

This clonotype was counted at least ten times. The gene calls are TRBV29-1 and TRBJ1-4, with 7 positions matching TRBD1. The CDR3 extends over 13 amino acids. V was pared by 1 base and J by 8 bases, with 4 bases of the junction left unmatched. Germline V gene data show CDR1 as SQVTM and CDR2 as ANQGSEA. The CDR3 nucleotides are TGCAGCGTTGAAGCAGGGGGAGGCGAAAAACTGTTTTTT. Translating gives CSVEAGGGEKLFF.

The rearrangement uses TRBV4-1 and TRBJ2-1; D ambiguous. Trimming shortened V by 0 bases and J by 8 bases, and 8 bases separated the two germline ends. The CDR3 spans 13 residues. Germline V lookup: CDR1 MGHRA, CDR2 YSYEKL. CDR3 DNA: TGCGCCAGCAGCCAAGAGGAAGTCGATGAGCAGTTCTTC. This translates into CASSQEEVDEQFF.

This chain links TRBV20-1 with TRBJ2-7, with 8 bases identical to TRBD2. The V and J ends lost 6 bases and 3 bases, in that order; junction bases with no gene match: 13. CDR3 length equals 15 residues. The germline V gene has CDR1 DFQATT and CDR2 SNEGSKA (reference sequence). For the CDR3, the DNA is TGCAGTGCACCACCCAGCGGGAGAAGTAACTACGAGCAGTACTTC. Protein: CSAPPSGRSNYEQYF.

CDR3 in amino acids: CASSPGTGVGHSPLHF. CDR3 nucleotides: TGCGCCAGCAGCCCAGGGACAGGGGTGGGACATTCACCCCTCCACTTT. The chain employs TRBV4-1 and TRBJ1-6; 10 positions agree with TRBD1. The J segment lost 8 bases and the V segment lost 4 bases, leaving 8 bases of the junction unmatched. Per the germline V gene, CDR1 is MGHRA and CDR2 is YSYEKL. The CDR3 covers 16 residues.

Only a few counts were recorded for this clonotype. The CDR3 nucleotides are TGTGCCAGCAGCCCCGCGGACAGGGGTTTTTACGAGCAGTACTTC. Its translation: CASSPADRGFYEQYF. V usage is TRBV28 and J usage is TRBJ2-7, with 9 bases matching TRBD1. Unmatched junction bases numbered 10, after V lost 6 bases and J lost 4 bases. In germline, CDR1 is MDHEN, CDR2 SYDVKM. This CDR3 region has 15 residues.

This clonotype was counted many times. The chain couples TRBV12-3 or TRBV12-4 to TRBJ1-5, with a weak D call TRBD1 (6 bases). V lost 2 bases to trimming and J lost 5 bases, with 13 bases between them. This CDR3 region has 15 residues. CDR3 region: CASSLPDRNDQPQHF. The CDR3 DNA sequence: TGTGCCAGCAGTTTACCCGACAGGAACGATCAGCCCCAGCATTTT.

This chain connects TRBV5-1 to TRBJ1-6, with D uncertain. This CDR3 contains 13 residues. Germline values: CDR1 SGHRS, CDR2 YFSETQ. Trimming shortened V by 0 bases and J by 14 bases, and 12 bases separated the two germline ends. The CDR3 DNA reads TGCGCCAGCAGCTTGGGGCGGACCGAGTCCCTCCACTTT. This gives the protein CASSLGRTESLHF.

The CDR3: CASSGPQGNTEAFF. CDR3 coding DNA: TGTGCCAGCAGCGGTCCTCAGGGGAACACTGAAGCTTTCTTT. The chain carries TRBV21-1 and TRBJ1-1; the D call of TRBD1 is as the table states it, not checked on the DNA. TRBV21-1 corresponds to a pseudogene. The CDR3 is made up of 14 amino acids.

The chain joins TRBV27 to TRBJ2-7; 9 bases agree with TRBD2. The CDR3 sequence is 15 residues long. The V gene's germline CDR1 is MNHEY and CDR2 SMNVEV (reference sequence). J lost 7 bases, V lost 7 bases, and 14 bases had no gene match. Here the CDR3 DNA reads TGTGCCAGCACCCCCCTTGGTAGCGGGAGTGAGGAGCAGTACTTC. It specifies CASTPLGSGSEEQYF.